The 9 T cell receptor beta chains below come from one sample, sequenced in a study of naive and memory T cell subsets. Both TRBC1 and TRBC2 were covered by a beta constant-region primer of two equimolar oligonucleotides. Nested alpha and beta constant-region primers with the SP2 primer drove four PCR rounds on ligated cDNA. TCRdb reanalysed the UMI-ligation and nested PCR reads using MiXCR and keeps one entry per CDR3 protein. The table includes roughly 130,000 distinct CDR3 sequences, 36% detected once. Sequencing was performed on central memory CD4+ T cells from blood. These TCRs come from a human donor in good health.

V gene TRBV19 combines with J gene TRBJ2-7, with D possibly being TRBD1 (5 bases). V was clipped by 5 bases and J by 2 bases, with 10 bases between them. Germline V lookup: CDR1 LNHDA, CDR2 SQIVND (reference sequence). This CDR3 is 13 amino acids long. CDR3 loop: CASSRPGTYEQYF. CDR3 nucleotide sequence: TGTGCCAGTAGTCGGCCAGGGACCTACGAGCAGTACTTC. Full variable domain (missing parts from reference TRBV19 and TRBJ2-7): DGGITQSPKYLFRKEGQNVTLSCEQNLNHDAMYWYRQDPGQGLRLIYYSQIVNDFQKGDIAEGYSVSREKKESFPLTVTSAQKNPTAFYLCASSRPGTYEQYFGPGTRLTVT.

The chain uses TRBV20-1 and TRBJ2-1; 16 bases match TRBD2. Trimming removed 3 bases from V and 3 bases from J; junction bases left unmatched: 5. CDR1 is DFQATT, CDR2 SNEGSKA, per germline (reference sequence). CDR3 size: 17 residues. This CDR3 is CSARGLAGGKIYNEQFF. CDR3 DNA: TGCAGTGCTAGGGGACTAGCGGGAGGGAAGATCTACAATGAGCAGTTCTTC.

This clonotype was picked up a small number of times. The chain is built from TRBV14 and TRBJ2-4; D is ambiguous. The V and J ends lost 0 bases and 6 bases respectively, with 9 bases between them. Looked up from germline, CDR1 is SGHDN and CDR2 is FVKESK. This CDR3 has 14 residues. The CDR3 sequence: CASSQDVLLNIQYF. CDR3 nucleotide sequence: TGTGCCAGCAGCCAAGATGTCCTCCTAAACATTCAGTACTTC.

The sample holds a few counts of this clonotype. One junction end does not reproduce the germline sequence, and a read error may be involved. CDR3 coding DNA: TGTGCCAGCAGTTACTCCGTAGGGTCTGAGGCTTTCTTT. Translated, it gives CASSYSVGSEAFF. The chain carries TRBV6-5 and TRBJ1-1; no definite D call. The germline V gene encodes CDR1 MNHEY and CDR2 SVGAGI. The CDR3 sequence is 13 residues long.

The V call is TRBV5-4, the J call TRBJ2-7; possible D gene TRBD1, 6 bases. The CDR3 is made up of 13 amino acids. Germline CDR1 and CDR2: SGHNT and YYREEE (reference sequence). The V gene lost 4 bases and the J gene lost 4 bases, with 12 bases spanning the gap. The CDR3 here is CASSLQGIYEQYF. CDR3 nucleotide sequence: TGTGCCAGCAGCCTACAGGGAATTTACGAGCAGTACTTC.

This chain links TRBV15 with TRBJ2-3; 8 nucleotides agree with TRBD2. The V gene's germline CDR1 is LNHNV and CDR2 YYDKDF (reference sequence). This CDR3 spans 17 amino acids. J lost 5 bases, V lost 5 bases, and 15 bases had no gene match. CDR3 region: CATSREGVAGLLDTQYF. CDR3 nucleotide sequence: TGTGCCACCAGCCGGGAAGGAGTAGCGGGACTCTTAGATACGCAGTATTTT.

This clonotype was detected ten times or more. The chain links TRBV20-1 to TRBJ2-7; D is possibly TRBD2 (6 bases). The CDR3 totals 12 residues. Germline values: CDR1 DFQATT, CDR2 SNEGSKA (reference sequence). V gave up 2 bases and J gave up 6 bases, with 11 bases separating them. The CDR3 reads CSARQTSSEQYF. CDR3 sequence (DNA): TGCAGTGCTAGACAGACTAGTTCCGAGCAGTACTTC.

In this sample, this clonotype turned up many times. The chain joins TRBV20-1 to TRBJ1-2, with D hard to call. Germline loops: CDR1 DFQATT, CDR2 SNEGSKA (reference sequence). Trimming removed 4 bases from V and 8 bases from J, with 17 bases in between. The CDR3 has 13 residues. In DNA form, the CDR3 reads TGCAGTGCTAACCTTAAAGGAGTTGGGGGCTACACCTTC. This encodes CSANLKGVGGYTF.

This clonotype has just a few counts. The V and J genes are TRBV6-5 and TRBJ2-7; D gene unclear. CDR3 length: 14 amino acids. The germline CDR1 and CDR2 sequences are MNHEY and SVGAGI. V lost 3 bases to trimming and J lost 0 bases, with 9 bases between them. The CDR3 DNA reads as TGTGCCAGCAGTTATATCAGCGCCTCCTACGAGCAGTACTTC. Protein: CASSYISASYEQYF.